A single sample is the source of the 26 T cell receptor beta chains below, sequenced in a study of T-cell memory formation after mild COVID-19. TCRdb reanalysed the 5' RACE reads using MiXCR and keeps one entry per CDR3 protein. The sample consists of about 190,000 distinct CDR3 sequences, around 17% of them appearing once. What was sequenced was PBMCs or a T cell subset sorted from them (not recorded which). The receptors were sampled from an adult woman who had mild COVID-19 (a few samples of this study predate the infection). Cell type and time point are not known.

This rearrangement joins TRBV20-1 to TRBJ2-2; 7 nucleotides align to TRBD1. CDR1 and CDR2 from the germline V gene are DFQATT and SNEGSKA (reference sequence). The length of the CDR3 is 15 residues. V shed 6 bases, J shed 1 base, and the junction held 8 bases outside the gene matches. The CDR3 sequence is CSADSGTENTGELFF. The CDR3 nucleotides read TGCAGTGCCGACTCCGGGACAGAGAACACCGGGGAGCTGTTTTTT.

This clonotype was found a few times. This chain uses TRBV7-2 with TRBJ2-7; unclear D gene. Trimming took off 1 base at V and 6 bases at J, with 16 bases between the two ends. From germline, CDR1 is SGHTA and CDR2 FQGNSA. This CDR3 has 15 amino acids. The CDR3 DNA reads as TGTGCCAGCAGCTTAGACCCATACGTGGGTTTCGAGCAGTACTTC. Translation gives CASSLDPYVGFEQYF.

This clonotype was detected only a few times. The rearrangement links TRBV19 to TRBJ2-4, with 11 positions matching TRBD1. The CDR3 has 18 residues. V was pared by 5 bases and J by 1 base, with 10 bases of the junction left unmatched. Germline CDR1 LNHDA, CDR2 SQIVND (reference sequence). CDR3 protein: CASSPGPGQGVAKNIQYF. The CDR3 DNA follows: TGTGCCAGTAGTCCAGGCCCGGGACAGGGGGTTGCCAAAAACATTCAGTACTTC.

In this sample, this clonotype turned up a few times. This rearrangement joins TRBV6-5 to TRBJ1-2; a weak D match, TRBD1 (6 bases). The V gene's germline CDR1 is MNHEY and CDR2 SVGAGI. The V end lost 6 bases, the J end lost 7 bases, and 15 bases lay between the germline ends. CDR3 length: 13 amino acids. The DNA for the CDR3 is TGTGCCAGCAGGGGGGCCGGGGATTTTGGCTACACCTTC. Translating gives CASRGAGDFGYTF.

This clonotype was recorded a few times. V and J are TRBV19 and TRBJ2-1; 10 bases align to TRBD2. The CDR3 sequence is 13 residues long. J gave up 7 bases and V 4 bases, and 1 base lay outside the gene matches. Germline lookup yields CDR1 LNHDA and CDR2 SQIVND (reference sequence). The CDR3 protein is CASSTLAGNEQFF. The CDR3 nucleotides are TGTGCCAGTAGTACACTAGCGGGGAATGAGCAGTTCTTC.

The chain combines TRBV5-1 with TRBJ1-6; 10 bases align to TRBD1. The CDR3 totals 15 residues. CDR1 SGHRS and CDR2 YFSETQ come from the germline V gene. After removal of 4 bases from V and 9 bases from J, the junction contained 7 bases not matched to a gene. The DNA for the CDR3 is TGCGCCAGCAGCCAGGACAGGGGGATCGGTTCACCCCTCCACTTT. Its protein is CASSQDRGIGSPLHF.

This clonotype was seen a few times. The V gene is TRBV6-2 or TRBV6-3, the J gene TRBJ2-5; D gene unclear. CDR1 and CDR2 from the germline V gene are MNHEY and SVGEGT. V lost 5 bases and J lost 4, with 8 bases in between. The CDR3 runs 12 residues. CDR3: CASSNTIETQYF. CDR3 nucleotide sequence: TGTGCCAGCAGTAACACTATAGAGACCCAGTACTTC.

This clonotype was counted a few times. The V and J genes are TRBV18 and TRBJ2-1; the D gene is possibly TRBD2 (5 bases). Trimming stripped 2 bases from V and 7 bases from J, with 18 bases between. Germline V CDR1 and CDR2: KGHSH, LQKENI. This CDR3 has 16 amino acids. This chain's CDR3 is CASSPGRRLLVNEQFF. CDR3 DNA: TGTGCCAGCTCACCAGGCAGGAGGCTATTGGTAAATGAGCAGTTCTTC.

This clonotype has a count of ten or more. The gene calls are TRBV7-2 and TRBJ2-1; 8 bases agree with TRBD2. CDR1 is SGHTA, CDR2 FQGNSA, per germline. This CDR3 has 15 residues. V shed 3 bases and J 2 bases; nucleotides not matched to a gene: 3. The CDR3 DNA is TGTGCCAGCAGCTTTATGGGACTAGCCTACAATGAGCAGTTCTTC. Its protein product is CASSFMGLAYNEQFF. The full variable domain, completed using reference TRBV7-2 and TRBJ2-1, is GAGVSQSPSNKVTEKGKDVELRCDPISGHTALYWYRQSLGQGLEFLIYFQGNSAPDKSGLPSDRFSAERTGGSVSTLTIQRTQQEDSAVYLCASSFMGLAYNEQFFGPGTRLTVL.

In DNA form, the CDR3 reads TGTGCCAGCAGTCGGACAGGGGGCGAGGAGACCCAGTACTTC. It encodes CASSRTGGEETQYF. The chain uses TRBV12-3 or TRBV12-4 and TRBJ2-5; 11 bases are shared with TRBD1. V trimming: 5 bases; J trimming: 5 bases; junction bases outside the gene matches: 4. CDR3 length: 14 residues.

This chain joins TRBV9 and TRBJ1-2, with D unclear. This CDR3 has 15 amino acids. V lost 3 bases and J lost 7, with 19 bases in between. Germline CDR1 and CDR2: SGDLS and YYNGEE. The CDR3 coding sequence is TGTGCCAGCAGCGCCGGTAGTTGTGCGGCGCTTGGCTACACCTTC. This codes for CASSAGSCAALGYTF. Full variable domain (missing parts from reference TRBV9 and TRBJ1-2): DSGVTQTPKHLITATGQRVTLRCSPRSGDLSVYWYQQSLDQGLQFLIQYYNGEERAKGNILERFSAQQFPDLHSELNLSSLELGDSALYFCASSAGSCAALGYTFGSGTRLTVV.

The chain links TRBV2 to TRBJ2-7; no firm D call. Trimming took 2 bases from V and 0 from J, leaving 17 bases between them. CDR3 length equals 17 residues. Germline values: CDR1 SNHLY, CDR2 FYNNEI. The CDR3 DNA is TGTGCCAGCAGTGAACCGGCCGGCGGCAGTTACTCCTACGAGCAGTACTTC. This codes for CASSEPAGGSYSYEQYF.

This clonotype was detected only a few times. The chain joins TRBV6-2 or TRBV6-3 to TRBJ1-1; TRBD1 might be the D (6 bases). In germline, CDR1 is MNHEY, CDR2 SVGEGT. Trimming removed 7 bases at V and 6 bases at J, with 15 bases between. The CDR3 spans 13 residues. This CDR3 is CASTHSPGAEAFF. CDR3 nucleotide sequence: TGTGCCAGCACCCACTCCCCAGGGGCTGAAGCTTTCTTT.

This clonotype was counted between two and nine times. This chain connects TRBV20-1 to TRBJ2-3, with 10 bases identical to TRBD2. The CDR3 length is 16 residues. V shed 6 bases, J shed 6 bases, and the junction held 15 bases outside the gene matches. CDR1 DFQATT and CDR2 SNEGSKA come from the germline V gene (reference sequence). CDR3 protein: CSALGLAGATFDTQYF. CDR3 DNA sequence: TGCAGTGCCTTAGGCCTAGCGGGGGCGACCTTCGATACGCAGTATTTT.

This clonotype came up once. V is TRBV20-1 and J is TRBJ2-5; TRBD2 aligns across 13 bases. This CDR3 has 16 residues. Germline V gives CDR1 DFQATT, CDR2 SNEGSKA (reference sequence). With V trimmed by 1 base and J by 1 base, 3 bases remained unmatched. This CDR3 is CSARGTSGSGQETQYF. CDR3 nucleotide sequence: TGCAGTGCTAGAGGGACTAGCGGGAGTGGCCAAGAGACCCAGTACTTC.

The V call is TRBV5-1, the J call TRBJ2-7; D ambiguous. Germline CDR1 reads SGHRS; CDR2 reads YFSETQ. V lost 4 bases and J 5 bases, leaving 16 bases between the germline ends. The CDR3 covers 14 residues. CDR3 in amino acids: CASSPGNSAHEQYF. In DNA, the CDR3 is TGCGCCAGCAGCCCAGGCAATAGTGCTCACGAGCAGTACTTC. Full variable domain (missing parts from reference TRBV5-1 and TRBJ2-7): KAGVTQTPRYLIKTRGQQVTLSCSPISGHRSVSWYQQTPGQGLQFLFEYFSETQRNKGNFPGRFSGRQFSNSRSEMNVSTLELGDSALYLCASSPGNSAHEQYFGPGTRLTVT.

The chain links TRBV20-1 to TRBJ2-1, with 7 bases that match TRBD2. Trimming at V came to 5 bases and at J to 8 bases, leaving 12 bases not matched to a gene. Germline CDR1 and CDR2: DFQATT and SNEGSKA (reference sequence). The CDR3 is made up of 14 amino acids. Here the CDR3 reads CSAPPGRARDEQFF. The CDR3 region has the DNA TGCAGTGCTCCGCCGGGGAGGGCCCGGGATGAGCAGTTCTTC.

This clonotype was counted a few times. This sequence joins TRBV30 and TRBJ1-1; D is unresolved. The germline V and J ends were trimmed by 3 bases and 4 bases, with 12 bases remaining between them. This CDR3 comprises 13 residues. Germline V gene sequence: CDR1 GTSNPN, CDR2 SVGIG (reference sequence). CDR3 amino acids: CAWSLIPGTEAFF. For the CDR3, the DNA is TGTGCCTGGAGCCTCATTCCCGGCACTGAAGCTTTCTTT.

This clonotype was counted between two and nine times. The V call is TRBV5-1, the J call TRBJ1-2; D unclear. This CDR3 is built from 14 residues. The ends were cut back, 1 base at V and 5 bases at J, with 12 bases in the middle. Germline values: CDR1 SGHRS, CDR2 YFSETQ. In nucleotides, the CDR3 is TGCGCCAGCAGCTTGAGGTCCTTGGGGTATGGCTACACCTTC. This codes for CASSLRSLGYGYTF. The complete variable domain, with remaining parts taken from reference TRBV5-1 and TRBJ1-2, reads KAGVTQTPRYLIKTRGQQVTLSCSPISGHRSVSWYQQTPGQGLQFLFEYFSETQRNKGNFPGRFSGRQFSNSRSEMNVSTLELGDSALYLCASSLRSLGYGYTFGSGTRLTVV.

This clonotype was seen a few times. The rearrangement links TRBV5-6 to TRBJ2-7, with 7 bases fitting TRBD1. The germline CDR1 and CDR2 sequences are SGHDT and YYEEEE. The junction had 12 bases not matched to a gene; V was cut back by 0 bases and J by 0 bases. The CDR3 contains 18 residues. Written as DNA, the CDR3 is TGTGCCAGCAGCTTGGTGACATGGGACAGACTTAACTCCTACGAGCAGTACTTC. It yields the protein CASSLVTWDRLNSYEQYF.

V and J are TRBV20-1 and TRBJ2-5, with 8 bases aligning to TRBD1. The V segment lost 0 bases and the J segment 3 bases; nucleotides outside the gene matches: 9. The CDR3 extends over 16 amino acids. Germline CDR1 reads DFQATT; CDR2 reads SNEGSKA (reference sequence). As DNA, the CDR3 is TGCAGTGCTAGAGATCGAGGCAGGGGGCGGAAAGAGACCCAGTACTTC. It is translated as CSARDRGRGRKETQYF.

This clonotype was picked up a small number of times. V usage is TRBV7-9 and J usage is TRBJ1-4; D call uncertain. V lost 5 bases and J lost 4, with 11 bases in between. This CDR3 region has 14 residues. Germline loops: CDR1 SEHNR, CDR2 FQNEAQ (reference sequence). The CDR3 coding sequence is TGTGCCAGCAGCGTACCCCGGGGTAATGAAAAACTGTTTTTT. Translating it yields CASSVPRGNEKLFF.

Many counts were recorded for this clonotype. This sequence joins TRBV7-8 and TRBJ2-1; D possibly matches TRBD1 or TRBD2 (6 bases each). Trimming shortened V by 0 bases and J by 8 bases, and 8 bases separated the two germline ends. Germline loops: CDR1 SGHVS, CDR2 FQNEAQ. The CDR3 has 13 amino acids. As DNA, the CDR3 is TGTGCCAGCAGCTTAGCGGGGGGCTATGAGCAGTTCTTC. This gives the protein CASSLAGGYEQFF.

The J gene is TRBJ2-3, the V gene TRBV11-3; D possibly corresponds to TRBD2 (6 bases). V was cut by 7 bases and J by 6 bases, with 26 bases left in between. Germline CDR1 and CDR2: SGHNT and YENEEA. The CDR3 sequence is 17 residues long. The CDR3 region is CASTISGFGQRQDTQYF. Here the CDR3 DNA reads TGTGCCAGCACCATTAGCGGTTTCGGCCAGAGACAGGATACGCAGTATTTT.

The sample holds many counts of this clonotype. The V and J genes are TRBV5-6 and TRBJ1-1, with TRBD1 as a possible D gene (6 bases). The CDR3 contains 13 residues. V dropped 4 bases and J dropped 5 bases, with 12 bases sitting between them. CDR1 SGHDT and CDR2 YYEEEE come from the germline V gene. The CDR3 DNA reads TGTGCCAGCAGCAGAAGGACAGCGACTGAAGCTTTCTTT. It yields the protein CASSRRTATEAFF.

This clonotype showed up just a few times. The V and J genes are TRBV19 and TRBJ2-1, with a weak D call TRBD1 (5 bases). Germline CDR1 reads LNHDA; CDR2 reads SQIVND (reference sequence). The CDR3 extends over 16 amino acids. Trimming took off 2 bases at V and 2 bases at J, with 13 bases between the two ends. As DNA, the CDR3 is TGTGCCAGTAGTATAAGGGGAAGTGGGACCTACAATGAGCAGTTCTTC. Its translation is CASSIRGSGTYNEQFF.